One sample yielded the 32 T cell receptor beta chains listed below, sequenced in a study of tissue T cells after allogeneic stem cell transplantation (dated by TCRdb to between 2020 and 2023). To prepare the library, the immunoSEQ multiplex PCR assay was applied. In TCRdb, the immuneACCESS table is reduced to in-frame sequences with V and J assigned. These tables do not hold every clone; where another copy was compared, an unresolved V gene accounts for under half, and the others remain unexplained. The table for this sample lists 6,200 or so clones; about 73% of them were counted only once. The top ten clonotypes cover roughly 7% of the sample. The label giving this sample's time point can be read as: human tissue collected at research (rapid) autopsy. The source was tissue from the rectum, collected at autopsy. The origin of the receptors is a woman aged 18-50 years with breast cancer.

V and J are TRBV7-8 and TRBJ2-5; 8 nucleotides match TRBD2. Unmatched junction bases numbered 5, after V lost 3 bases and J lost 5 bases. Germline loops: CDR1 SGHVS, CDR2 FQNEAQ. The CDR3 is 14 residues long. The CDR3 bases are TGTGCCAGCAGCTTCAGGACTAGCATGGAGACCCAGTACTTC. This encodes CASSFRTSMETQYF.

J is TRBJ2-1 and V is TRBV14; TRBD1 agrees at 8 bases. CDR1 SGHDN and CDR2 FVKESK come from the germline V gene. This CDR3 has 15 residues. Germline trimming cut 4 bases from V and 3 bases from J; bases unmatched to any gene: 5. CDR3 in DNA: TGTGCCAGCAGCCCGCAGGGGGCCCTCTACAATGAGCAGTTCTTC. It is translated as CASSPQGALYNEQFF.

The rearrangement joins TRBV7-2 to TRBJ2-7; D is uncertain. The V gene's germline CDR1 is SGHTA and CDR2 FQGNSA. CDR3 length equals 13 residues. V was trimmed by 6 bases and J by 9 bases, leaving 18 bases between them. CDR3 DNA sequence: TGTGCCAGCAGACCCGGGCCCGGCTCGGGGCAGTACTTC. It specifies CASRPGPGSGQYF.

The CDR3 here is CASSLQLAGGQYF. The DNA of the CDR3 is TGCGCCAGCAGCTTGCAACTAGCGGGGGGGCAGTACTTC. This chain joins TRBV5-1 and TRBJ2-7; 12 bases align to TRBD2. The germline V gene encodes CDR1 SGHRS and CDR2 YFSETQ. The V and J ends lost 1 base and 9 bases, in that order; junction bases with no gene match: 2. The CDR3 is 13 residues long. The complete variable domain, with remaining parts taken from reference TRBV5-1 and TRBJ2-7, reads KAGVTQTPRYLIKTRGQQVTLSCSPISGHRSVSWYQQTPGQGLQFLFEYFSETQRNKGNFPGRFSGRQFSNSRSEMNVSTLELGDSALYLCASSLQLAGGQYFGPGTRLTVT.

The chain has TRBV5-1 and TRBJ2-3, with TRBD2 as a possible D gene (5 bases). V lost 6 bases, J lost 0 bases, and 20 bases lay in between. This CDR3 contains 17 residues. The V gene's germline CDR1 is SGHRS and CDR2 YFSETQ. The CDR3 DNA reads TGCGCCAGCACCACCGAACCGGAGGCGGTTAGCACAGATACGCAGTATTTT. As protein: CASTTEPEAVSTDTQYF.

This clone has more than one count but fewer than ten. This chain joins TRBV9 and TRBJ2-1; D not resolved. Germline CDR1 and CDR2: SGDLS and YYNGEE. The CDR3 runs to 13 residues. The V end lost 4 bases, the J end lost 9 bases, and 14 bases lay between the germline ends. The DNA of the CDR3 is TGTGCCAGCAGCCCTAACGTGGACGGTGAGCAGTTCTTC. Translation: CASSPNVDGEQFF.

The chain is built from TRBV3-1 (or the pseudogene TRBV3-2) and TRBJ2-7; 8 bases align to TRBD1. Trimming at V came to 8 bases and at J to 2 bases, leaving 5 bases not matched to a gene. The CDR3 is made up of 13 amino acids. Germline V gene data show CDR1 as LGHDT and CDR2 as YNNKEL (reference sequence). CDR3 DNA sequence: TGTGCCAGCCTCGGACAGGGAGCCTACGAGCAGTACTTC. Protein product: CASLGQGAYEQYF.

For this clone: Compared with germline, one end of the junction differs, possibly owing to a read error. V usage is TRBV4-1 and J usage is TRBJ2-7; D gene unclear. This CDR3 is 15 amino acids long. Germline V gene data show CDR1 as MGHRA and CDR2 as YSYEKL. CDR3 amino acids: CACSQLARADYEQYF. CDR3 nucleotides: TGCGCCTGCAGCCAACTCGCTCGGGCCGACTACGAGCAGTACTTC.

The chain has TRBV6-5 and TRBJ1-2, with D tentatively TRBD1 (5 bases). This CDR3 contains 15 residues. Trimming stripped 3 bases from V and 4 bases from J, with 15 bases between. CDR1 is MNHEY and CDR2 is SVGAGI in the germline V gene. In nucleotides, the CDR3 is TGTGCCAGCAGTTATACGGGGCCCACTTCCTATGGCTACACCTTC. This encodes CASSYTGPTSYGYTF.

This chain joins TRBV25-1 and TRBJ1-4, with D unresolved. V was cut by 3 bases and J by 3 bases, with 8 bases left in between. CDR3 size: 14 residues. The germline CDR1 and CDR2 sequences are MGHDK and SYGVNS. CDR3 DNA: TGTGCCAGCAGTGAGCAGGTATCTAATGAAAAACTGTTTTTT. This codes for CASSEQVSNEKLFF.

This chain links TRBV7-3 with TRBJ2-1; TRBD1 or TRBD2 may be the D gene (5 bases each). Germline values: CDR1 SGHTA, CDR2 FQGTGA. V shed 4 bases and J shed 7 bases, with 11 bases lying between them. CDR3 size: 13 residues. The CDR3 bases are TGTGCCAGCAGCTCGGGACCCGAGAATGAGCAGTTCTTC. Translating gives CASSSGPENEQFF.

The chain employs TRBV19 and TRBJ2-7; a possible D gene is TRBD2 (6 bases). V lost 2 bases and J 7 bases, leaving 18 bases between the germline ends. Germline V gives CDR1 LNHDA, CDR2 SQIVND (reference sequence). The CDR3 contains 15 residues. The CDR3 here is CASSIRGRTMREQYF. The CDR3 nucleotides are TGTGCCAGTAGTATAAGGGGAAGGACTATGCGAGAGCAGTACTTC.

This clone showed up just a few times. CDR3 DNA sequence: TGTGCCAGCAGTGATTGGTCCTCTCCCGACAGGGGAGGTCCTGAAGCTTTCTTT. This sequence encodes CASSDWSSPDRGGPEAFF. J is TRBJ1-1 and V is TRBV6-1, with TRBD1 identical over 8 bases. Trimming took 3 bases from V and 6 from J; bases not matched to a gene: 18. The germline V gene has CDR1 MNHNS and CDR2 SASEGT. The CDR3 is made up of 18 amino acids.

The chain links TRBV5-4 to TRBJ1-1; possibly TRBD1 for D (6 bases). CDR1 and CDR2 (germline): SGHNT, YYREEE (reference sequence). Between the trimmed V and J ends, which lost 1 base and 3 bases, there was a span of 13 bases. The CDR3 consists of 15 residues. The CDR3 DNA follows: TGTGCCAGCAGCTTGTTGGACAGAGGGGACACTGAAGCTTTCTTT. This encodes CASSLLDRGDTEAFF.

J is TRBJ2-5 and V is TRBV7-2; a possible D gene is TRBD1 (5 bases). Germline V gives CDR1 SGHTA, CDR2 FQGNSA. The germline V and J ends were trimmed by 3 bases and 0 bases, with 8 bases remaining between them. This CDR3 comprises 14 residues. The CDR3 sequence: CASSFDSNQETQYF. In nucleotides, the CDR3 is TGTGCCAGCAGCTTCGACAGTAACCAAGAGACCCAGTACTTC. Based on the CDR3 plus reference TRBV7-2 and TRBJ2-5, the full variable domain is GAGVSQSPSNKVTEKGKDVELRCDPISGHTALYWYRQSLGQGLEFLIYFQGNSAPDKSGLPSDRFSAERTGGSVSTLTIQRTQQEDSAVYLCASSFDSNQETQYFGPGTRLLVL.

This chain joins TRBV28 and TRBJ1-5; D perhaps matches TRBD1 (6 bases). Germline-derived CDR1 and CDR2 are MDHEN and SYDVKM. This CDR3 region has 18 residues. V lost 6 bases and J 2 bases, leaving 23 bases between the germline ends. CDR3 amino acids: CASRGGGQGIFGNQPQHF. In nucleotides, the CDR3 is TGTGCCAGCAGGGGTGGGGGCCAGGGGATATTCGGCAATCAGCCCCAGCATTTT.

This chain uses TRBV9 with TRBJ1-6, with a possible D match to TRBD1 (5 bases). The CDR3 contains 16 residues. With 2 bases removed from V and 1 base from J, the gap between germline ends came to 10 bases. CDR1 is SGDLS, CDR2 YYNGEE, per germline. The CDR3 here is CASSVNPGSYNSPLHF. The DNA of the CDR3 is TGTGCCAGCAGCGTTAACCCAGGGTCCTATAATTCACCCCTCCACTTT. The whole variable domain, remainder taken from reference TRBV9 and TRBJ1-6, is DSGVTQTPKHLITATGQRVTLRCSPRSGDLSVYWYQQSLDQGLQFLIQYYNGEERAKGNILERFSAQQFPDLHSELNLSSLELGDSALYFCASSVNPGSYNSPLHFGNGTRLTVT.

The gene calls are TRBV7-2 and TRBJ1-1; 8 nucleotides agree with TRBD1. The junction had 5 bases not matched to a gene; V was cut back by 1 base and J by 4 bases. Germline V lookup: CDR1 SGHTA, CDR2 FQGNSA. The length of the CDR3 is 15 residues. This chain's CDR3 is CASSLVGQGGTEAFF. For the CDR3, the DNA is TGTGCCAGCAGCTTAGTAGGACAGGGTGGCACTGAAGCTTTCTTT.

A few counts support this clone. The rearrangement joins TRBV29-1 to TRBJ1-2, with D possibly TRBD1 on 5 matching bases. V lost 4 bases and J lost 5, with 8 bases in between. CDR1 and CDR2 (germline): SQVTM, ANQGSEA. This CDR3 comprises 11 residues. Here the CDR3 reads CSVAEGYGYTF. CDR3 DNA sequence: TGCAGCGTTGCCGAGGGGTATGGCTACACCTTC.

The chain is built from TRBV7-9 and TRBJ2-1; D tentatively reads TRBD1 or TRBD2 (5 bases each). The CDR3 consists of 16 residues. The germline V gene encodes CDR1 SEHNR and CDR2 FQNEAQ (reference sequence). Trimming shortened V by 2 bases and J by 0 bases, and 11 bases separated the two germline ends. The CDR3 DNA sequence: TGTGCCAGCAGCTTAAGGGCAGGGAGCTCCTACAATGAGCAGTTCTTC. Its translation is CASSLRAGSSYNEQFF. Filled out from reference TRBV7-9 and TRBJ2-1, the complete variable domain reads DTGVSQNPRHKITKRGQNVTFRCDPISEHNRLYWYRQTLGQGPEFLTYFQNEAQLEKSRLLSDRFSAERPKGSFSTLEIQRTEQGDSAMYLCASSLRAGSSYNEQFFGPGTRLTVL.

V gene TRBV20-1 combines with J gene TRBJ1-1; D remains unclear. Germline lookup yields CDR1 DFQATT and CDR2 SNEGSKA (reference sequence). The CDR3 totals 11 residues. The CDR3 DNA is TGCAGCGGCGAGATGAACACTGAAGCTTTCTTT. This codes for CSGEMNTEAFF.

The chain has TRBV5-5 and TRBJ2-3, with D hard to call. Germline V gene data show CDR1 as SGHKS and CDR2 as YYEKEE (reference sequence). The CDR3 loop spans 13 amino acids. V was clipped by 4 bases and J by 4 bases, with 10 bases between them. Here the CDR3 reads CASSRDPADTQYF. CDR3 bases: TGTGCCAGCAGCCGTGACCCCGCAGATACGCAGTATTTT. The full variable domain, with the rest looked up from reference TRBV5-5 and TRBJ2-3, is DAGVTQSPTHLIKTRGQQVTLRCSPISGHKSVSWYQQVLGQGPQFIFQYYEKEERGRGNFPDRFSARQFPNYSSELNVNALLLGDSALYLCASSRDPADTQYFGPGTRLTVL.

This clone was detected a few times. This chain uses TRBV7-3 with TRBJ2-2; D gene unclear. This CDR3 spans 14 amino acids. Germline lookup yields CDR1 SGHTA and CDR2 FQGTGA. The V and J ends lost 5 bases and 4 bases respectively, with 11 bases between them. CDR3 amino acids: CASSPSPGTGELFF. The CDR3 bases are TGTGCCAGCAGCCCTTCCCCTGGCACCGGGGAGCTGTTTTTT. The full variable domain, rest sourced from reference TRBV7-3 and TRBJ2-2, is GAGVSQTPSNKVTEKGKYVELRCDPISGHTALYWYRQSLGQGPEFLIYFQGTGAADDSGLPNDRFFAVRPEGSVSTLKIQRTERGDSAVYLCASSPSPGTGELFFGEGSRLTVL.

The V call is TRBV23-1, the J call TRBJ1-5, with TRBD1 matching over 8 bases. TRBV23-1 is known as an ORF, though its function is uncertain. V lost 0 bases and J lost 7; bases outside the gene matches: 17. The CDR3 sequence is 19 residues long. The CDR3 region has the DNA TGCGCCAGCAGTCAATCTTGCGTATTGACAGGGGCCCCGGGGCAGCCCCAGCATTTT. As protein: CASSQSCVLTGAPGQPQHF.

The CDR3 reads CASSWGRQETQYF. The CDR3 nucleotides read TGTGCCAGCAGTTGGGGACGACAGGAGACCCAGTACTTC. The rearrangement links TRBV6-5 to TRBJ2-5; perhaps D is TRBD1 or TRBD2 (5 bases each). The V gene's germline CDR1 is MNHEY and CDR2 SVGAGI. Deletions cut 4 bases from V and 5 bases from J, with 11 bases between. The CDR3 contains 13 residues.

The genes are TRBV7-9 and TRBJ1-5, with D possibly TRBD1 on 6 matching bases. Germline V gene lookup returns CDR1 SEHNR and CDR2 FQNEAQ (reference sequence). The CDR3 sequence is 15 residues long. V lost 1 base and J lost 5, with 12 bases in between. The DNA of the CDR3 is TGTGCCAGCAGCTTAGGCGGGACACTTCATCAGCCCCAGCATTTT. Protein product: CASSLGGTLHQPQHF.

J is TRBJ2-3 and V is TRBV24-1, with D unresolved. V was cut by 4 bases and J by 3 bases, with 13 bases left in between. The CDR3 runs to 15 residues. Germline assignment: CDR1 KGHDR and CDR2 SFDVKD. The CDR3 loop reads CATSESGGLTDTQYF. The CDR3 DNA sequence: TGTGCCACCAGTGAGTCGGGCGGATTAACAGATACGCAGTATTTT.

The chain carries TRBV30 and TRBJ2-4; D gene ambiguous. The CDR3 sequence is 12 residues long. The V gene's germline CDR1 is GTSNPN and CDR2 SVGIG (reference sequence). Trimming removed 2 bases from V and 11 bases from J, with 13 bases in between. DNA of the CDR3: TGTGCCTGGAGTCGAGAGCTGCAGGTTCAGTACTTC. This encodes CAWSRELQVQYF.

This clone turned up a few times. V gene TRBV5-6 combines with J gene TRBJ1-6; D is unclear. V gave up 0 bases and J gave up 8 bases, with 9 bases separating them. The CDR3 consists of 14 residues. The germline V gene has CDR1 SGHDT and CDR2 YYEEEE. The CDR3 sequence is CASSLGQVYSPLHF. Written as DNA, the CDR3 is TGTGCCAGCAGCTTGGGTCAGGTTTATTCACCCCTCCACTTT. The full variable domain, with the rest looked up from reference TRBV5-6 and TRBJ1-6, is DAGVTQSPTHLIKTRGQQVTLRCSPKSGHDTVSWYQQALGQGPQFIFQYYEEEERQRGNFPDRFSGHQFPNYSSELNVNALLLGDSALYLCASSLGQVYSPLHFGNGTRLTVT.

This chain links TRBV7-8 with TRBJ2-7; no clear D gene. This CDR3 comprises 15 residues. Germline loops: CDR1 SGHVS, CDR2 FQNEAQ. V lost 5 bases, J lost 11 bases, and 25 bases lay in between. CDR3 nucleotide sequence: TGTGCCAGCAGCCAACTTTCGACGAGCCCCCGTGAAGAGTACTTC. Protein: CASSQLSTSPREEYF.

This chain connects TRBV7-9 to TRBJ1-3; TRBD1 aligns across 7 bases. V shed 6 bases and J 0 bases; nucleotides not matched to a gene: 8. The V gene's germline CDR1 is SEHNR and CDR2 FQNEAQ (reference sequence). The CDR3 sequence is 16 residues long. The CDR3 DNA is TGTGCCAGCAGTACCGGACAGGTTTTCTCTGGAAACACCATATATTTT. Amino acids: CASSTGQVFSGNTIYF.

This clone was seen more than once but under ten times. This chain uses TRBV4-2 with TRBJ1-5; tentative D call: TRBD1 (5 bases). The germline V gene encodes CDR1 LGHNA and CDR2 YNFKEQ. V shed 1 base and J shed 7 bases, with 8 bases lying between them. The CDR3 extends over 13 amino acids. The CDR3 DNA is TGTGCCAGCAGCCAAGGGGGGAACCAGCCCCAGCATTTT. This sequence encodes CASSQGGNQPQHF.